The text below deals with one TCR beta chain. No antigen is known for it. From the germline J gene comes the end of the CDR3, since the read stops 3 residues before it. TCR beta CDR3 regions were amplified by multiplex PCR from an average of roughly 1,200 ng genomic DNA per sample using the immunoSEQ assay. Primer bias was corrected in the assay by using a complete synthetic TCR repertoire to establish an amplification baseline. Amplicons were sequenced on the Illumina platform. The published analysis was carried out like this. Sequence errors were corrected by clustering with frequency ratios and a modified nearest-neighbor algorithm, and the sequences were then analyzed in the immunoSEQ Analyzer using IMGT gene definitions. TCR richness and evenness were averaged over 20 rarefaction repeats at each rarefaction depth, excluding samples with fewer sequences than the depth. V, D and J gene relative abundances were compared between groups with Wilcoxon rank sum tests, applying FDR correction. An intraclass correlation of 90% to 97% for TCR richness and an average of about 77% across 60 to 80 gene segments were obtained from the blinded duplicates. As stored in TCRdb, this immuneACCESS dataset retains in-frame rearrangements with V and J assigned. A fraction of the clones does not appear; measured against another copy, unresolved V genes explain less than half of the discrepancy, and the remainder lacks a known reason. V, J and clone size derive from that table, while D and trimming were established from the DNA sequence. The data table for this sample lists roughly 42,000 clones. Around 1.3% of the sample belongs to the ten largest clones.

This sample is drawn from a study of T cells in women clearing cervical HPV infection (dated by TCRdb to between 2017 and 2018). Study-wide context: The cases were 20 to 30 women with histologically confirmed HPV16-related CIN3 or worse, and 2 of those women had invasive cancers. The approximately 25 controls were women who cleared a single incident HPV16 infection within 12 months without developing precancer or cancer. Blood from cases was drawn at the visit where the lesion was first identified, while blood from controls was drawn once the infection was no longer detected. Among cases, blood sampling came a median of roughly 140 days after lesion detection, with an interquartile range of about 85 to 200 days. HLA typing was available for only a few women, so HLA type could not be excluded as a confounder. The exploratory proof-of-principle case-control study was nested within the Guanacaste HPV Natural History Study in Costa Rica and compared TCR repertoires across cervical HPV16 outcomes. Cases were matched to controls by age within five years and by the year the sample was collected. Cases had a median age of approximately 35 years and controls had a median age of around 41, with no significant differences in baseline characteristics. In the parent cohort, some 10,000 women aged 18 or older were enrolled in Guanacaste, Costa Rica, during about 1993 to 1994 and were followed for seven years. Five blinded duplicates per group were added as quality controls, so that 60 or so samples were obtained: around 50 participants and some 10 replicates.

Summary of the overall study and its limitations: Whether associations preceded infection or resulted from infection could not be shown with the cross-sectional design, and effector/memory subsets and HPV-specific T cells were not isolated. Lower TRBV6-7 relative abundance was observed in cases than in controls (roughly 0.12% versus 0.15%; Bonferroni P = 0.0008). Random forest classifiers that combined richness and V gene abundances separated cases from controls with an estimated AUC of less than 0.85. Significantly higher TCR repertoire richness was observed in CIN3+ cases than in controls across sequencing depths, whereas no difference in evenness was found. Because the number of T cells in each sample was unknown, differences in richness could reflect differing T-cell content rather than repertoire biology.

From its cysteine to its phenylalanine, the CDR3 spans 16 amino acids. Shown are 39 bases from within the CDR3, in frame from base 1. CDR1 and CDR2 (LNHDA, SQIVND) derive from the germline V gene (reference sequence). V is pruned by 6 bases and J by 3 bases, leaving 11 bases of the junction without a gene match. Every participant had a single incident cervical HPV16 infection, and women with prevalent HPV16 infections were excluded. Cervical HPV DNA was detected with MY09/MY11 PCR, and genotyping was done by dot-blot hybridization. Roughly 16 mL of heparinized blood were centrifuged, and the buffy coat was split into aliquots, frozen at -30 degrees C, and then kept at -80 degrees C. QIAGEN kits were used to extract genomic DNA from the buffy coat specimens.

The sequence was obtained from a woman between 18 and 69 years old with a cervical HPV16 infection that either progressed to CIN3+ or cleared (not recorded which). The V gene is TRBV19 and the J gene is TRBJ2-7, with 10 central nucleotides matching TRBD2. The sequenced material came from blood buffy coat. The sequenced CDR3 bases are TGTGCCAGTAGACAAGATAGCGGGAGGCCCAACTACGAG. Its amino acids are CASRQDSGRPNYE. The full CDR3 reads CASRQDSGRPNYEQYF.